This entry is about one T cell receptor beta chain. The antigen is unknown. The sample originates from a study of T cell responses to AZD1222 COVID-19 vaccine. General study points: Of the AZD1222 recipients, only 5 to 7 were seropositive at baseline. None of the repertoires were sampled until the peak T cell response had passed.

The CDR3 sequence is 17 residues long. CDR1 and CDR2 from the germline V gene are SGHNT and YYREEE (reference sequence). The J segment lost 5 bases and the V segment lost 4 bases, leaving 13 bases of the junction unmatched. Profiled with immunoSEQ multiplex PCR; TCRdb holds only in-frame clones, not every one. The data hold 90,000 to 150,000 clones, with over 75% observed a single time. The sequence derives from an adult in good health. This rearrangement joins TRBV5-4 to TRBJ1-2; 11 nucleotides agree with TRBD1. Specimen: peripheral blood, collected on day 0 of AZD1222 vaccination. The CDR3, as DNA: TGTGCCAGCAGCACAGGAGGACAGGGGGCGAACGCGTATGGCTACACCTTC. Translation: CASSTGGQGANAYGYTF. The full variable domain, its missing parts supplied by reference TRBV5-4 and TRBJ1-2, is ETGVTQSPTHLIKTRGQQVTLRCSSQSGHNTVSWYQQALGQGPQFIFQYYREEENGRGNFPPRFSGLQFPNYSSELNVNALELDDSALYLCASSTGGQGANAYGYTFGSGTRLTVV.